The 31 T cell receptor beta chains presented below share a single source sample, sequenced in a study of identical twins. TCRdb processed the 5' RACE reads anew with MiXCR; each CDR3 protein has one entry. The sample lists approximately 700,000 distinct CDR3 sequences, roughly 6% occurring once. Material for sequencing was naive T cells sorted from blood. Every receptor here comes from a man younger than 35 in good health.

The table lists this clonotype with many counts. J is TRBJ2-2 and V is TRBV6-1; 10 nucleotides line up with TRBD2. Germline V gives CDR1 MNHNS, CDR2 SASEGT. V lost 10 bases to trimming and J lost 5 bases; unmatched junction nucleotides: 7. There are 14 residues in the CDR3. The CDR3 region is CATRLTSGTGELFF. In DNA form, the CDR3 reads TGTGCCACCAGACTGACTAGCGGGACCGGGGAGCTGTTTTTT.

This clonotype appeared many times. The genes are TRBV6-5 and TRBJ2-7; D possibly uses TRBD1 or TRBD2 (5 bases each). The ends were cut back, 3 bases at V and 7 bases at J, with 19 bases in the middle. From germline, CDR1 is MNHEY and CDR2 SVGAGI. The CDR3 contains 15 residues. In DNA form, the CDR3 reads TGTGCCAGCAGTTATGCGCCTAGCACAGAGGGGGAGCAGTACTTC. It specifies CASSYAPSTEGEQYF.

In this sample, this clonotype turned up a few times. V usage is TRBV7-7 and J usage is TRBJ2-3, with D maybe TRBD2 (6 bases). The CDR3 extends over 17 amino acids. Germline loops: CDR1 SSHAT, CDR2 FNYEAQ (reference sequence). Trimming left V 6 bases short and J 0 bases short, with 19 bases between. The CDR3 is CASSFLAERSSTDTQYF. The DNA of the CDR3 is TGTGCCAGCAGTTTCTTAGCGGAGCGTTCTAGCACAGATACGCAGTATTTT.

Many counts were recorded for this clonotype. The rearrangement joins TRBV29-1 to TRBJ2-6, with a weak D call TRBD2 (5 bases). There are 14 residues in the CDR3. V lost 5 bases and J 4 bases, leaving 12 bases between the germline ends. In germline, CDR1 is SQVTM, CDR2 ANQGSEA. The CDR3 DNA follows: TGCAGCGTTCATTCTAGCACCGGGGCCAACGTCCTGACTTTC. It translates to CSVHSSTGANVLTF.

This clonotype has a handful of counts. The chain's CDR3 is CASSCRGQGVYEQYF. The CDR3 DNA follows: TGTGCCAGCAGCTGCCGGGGACAGGGGGTCTACGAGCAGTACTTC. This sequence joins TRBV21-1 and TRBJ2-7; TRBD1, the table's D call, lacks a check against the DNA. TRBV21-1 corresponds to a pseudogene. The CDR3 has 15 amino acids.

The V gene is TRBV12-3 or TRBV12-4, the J gene TRBJ1-2; 10 bases agree with TRBD1. The J segment lost 5 bases and the V segment lost 3 bases, leaving 6 bases of the junction unmatched. CDR3 size: 15 residues. The CDR3 nucleotides are TGTGCCAGCAGTTTGGGACAGGGGCAAGGGTATGGCTACACCTTC. Amino acids: CASSLGQGQGYGYTF.

In its sample, this clonotype was seen many times. V is TRBV14 and J is TRBJ2-1, with D unclear. V was pared by 0 bases and J by 10 bases, with 10 bases between. CDR3 length equals 13 residues. The V gene's germline CDR1 is SGHDN and CDR2 FVKESK. The CDR3 loop is CASSQDLIGEQFF. The CDR3 nucleotides are TGTGCCAGCAGCCAAGACCTCATCGGGGAGCAGTTCTTC.

This clonotype appeared a few times. This chain links TRBV20-1 with TRBJ1-6; 7 positions match TRBD1. This CDR3 contains 16 residues. Germline CDR1 and CDR2: DFQATT and SNEGSKA (reference sequence). V shed 6 bases and J 7 bases; nucleotides not matched to a gene: 15. In DNA form, the CDR3 reads TGCAGTGCCAAATCGACAGGGTCTGTCGGAAATTCACCCCTCCACTTT. It specifies CSAKSTGSVGNSPLHF.

This clonotype was detected only a few times. The chain recombines TRBV18 with TRBJ2-6; D is unclear. This CDR3 is 17 amino acids long. The V and J ends lost 2 bases and 4 bases respectively, with 15 bases between them. Germline CDR1 reads KGHSH; CDR2 reads LQKENI. The CDR3 loop is CASSPNLTPRGANVLTF. The CDR3, as DNA: TGTGCCAGCTCACCAAACCTTACCCCACGGGGGGCCAACGTCCTGACTTTC.

The sample holds a few counts of this clonotype. The CDR3 nucleotides are TGTGCCAGCAGGATCAACAGAATAATTAGCACAGATACGCAGTATTTT. It translates to CASRINRIISTDTQYF. The chain couples TRBV27 to TRBJ2-3; D unclear. The CDR3 sequence is 16 residues long. CDR1 is MNHEY, CDR2 SMNVEV, per germline (reference sequence). V was cut by 6 bases and J by 0 bases, with 16 bases left in between.

This clonotype was counted ten times or more. This sequence joins TRBV12-3 or TRBV12-4 and TRBJ2-7, with a possible D match to TRBD1 (5 bases). V dropped 2 bases and J dropped 5 bases, with 13 bases sitting between them. The CDR3 extends over 14 amino acids. The CDR3 coding sequence is TGTGCCAGCAGTTTAAGGGGCGCCTTCCACGAGCAGTACTTC. It translates to CASSLRGAFHEQYF.

This clonotype was seen many times. The gene calls are TRBV25-1 and TRBJ1-6; D ambiguous. The CDR3 spans 12 residues. The V gene lost 4 bases and the J gene lost 5 bases, with 3 bases spanning the gap. Germline V gene sequence: CDR1 MGHDK, CDR2 SYGVNS. The CDR3 DNA sequence: TGTGCCAGCAGTGCCAATAATTCACCCCTCCACTTT. Translating gives CASSANNSPLHF.

The chain recombines TRBV5-6 with TRBJ2-1; TRBD2 aligns across 11 bases. The V segment lost 0 bases and the J segment 7 bases; nucleotides outside the gene matches: 6. This CDR3 spans 16 amino acids. The germline V gene has CDR1 SGHDT and CDR2 YYEEEE. DNA of the CDR3: TGTGCCAGCAGCTTGGCGCCTAGCGGGAGGCTGAATGAGCAGTTCTTC. It translates to CASSLAPSGRLNEQFF.

Many counts were recorded for this clonotype. The rearrangement joins TRBV18 to TRBJ2-7; 8 positions agree with TRBD2. This CDR3 has 15 amino acids. In germline, CDR1 is KGHSH, CDR2 LQKENI. Trimming at V came to 1 base and at J to 6 bases, leaving 8 bases not matched to a gene. CDR3 nucleotides: TGTGCCAGCTCACCACAAGGGCGGGAGGATCGCGAGCAGTACTTC. Translation gives CASSPQGREDREQYF.

The sample holds many counts of this clonotype. The genes are TRBV6-1 and TRBJ1-2, with D perhaps TRBD1 (5 bases). Trimming cost V 1 base and J 8 bases, with 11 bases left between them. Looked up from germline, CDR1 is MNHNS and CDR2 is SASEGT. CDR3 length: 13 amino acids. The CDR3 is CASSEVRVEGYTF. The CDR3 nucleotides are TGTGCCAGCAGTGAAGTCAGGGTAGAGGGCTACACCTTC.

This clonotype has more than one count but fewer than ten. The chain combines TRBV18 with TRBJ2-7; a weak D match, TRBD2 (6 bases). Per germline, CDR1 KGHSH and CDR2 LQKENI. This CDR3 is 14 amino acids long. Trimming cost V 3 bases and J 4 bases, with 13 bases left between them. The CDR3 reads CASSPSQAGYEQYF. The CDR3 nucleotides read TGTGCCAGCTCACCTTCACAGGCGGGATACGAGCAGTACTTC.

A few counts support this clonotype. CDR3 protein: CSAKPDTTYEQYV. The CDR3 DNA follows: TGCAGTGCTAAACCAGACACAACCTACGAGCAGTACGTC. The rearrangement joins TRBV20-1 to TRBJ2-7, with D unclear. Germline assignment: CDR1 DFQATT and CDR2 SNEGSKA (reference sequence). CDR3 length equals 13 residues. V lost 4 bases and J lost 2, with 12 bases in between.

This clonotype was found many times. V gene TRBV29-1 combines with J gene TRBJ2-1, with TRBD2 identical over 8 bases. J was trimmed by 3 bases and V by 7 bases; bases with no gene match: 5. Germline CDR1 SQVTM, CDR2 ANQGSEA. The CDR3 has 13 residues. The CDR3 loop reads CSATGLDYNEQFF. DNA for the CDR3: TGCAGCGCCACGGGACTAGACTACAATGAGCAGTTCTTC.

The chain couples TRBV5-6 to TRBJ2-3; D perhaps matches TRBD2 (7 bases). The length of the CDR3 is 14 residues. Germline values: CDR1 SGHDT, CDR2 YYEEEE. Deletions cut 6 bases from V and 5 bases from J, with 16 bases between. CDR3 sequence: CASTEGGGQDTQYF. The CDR3 bases are TGTGCCAGCACCGAGGGAGGGGGACAAGATACGCAGTATTTT. Full variable domain (remainder filled in from reference TRBV5-6 and TRBJ2-3): DAGVTQSPTHLIKTRGQQVTLRCSPKSGHDTVSWYQQALGQGPQFIFQYYEEEERQRGNFPDRFSGHQFPNYSSELNVNALLLGDSALYLCASTEGGGQDTQYFGPGTRLTVL.

This clonotype was recorded at least ten times. The rearrangement uses TRBV29-1 and TRBJ2-7, with TRBD2 identical over 9 bases. Germline assignment: CDR1 SQVTM and CDR2 ANQGSEA. CDR3 length equals 14 residues. The ends lost 3 bases at V and 3 bases at J; junction bases unmatched: 6. Written as DNA, the CDR3 is TGCAGCGTTGAGGTTCTAGCGGGATTCTACGAGCAGTACTTC. Its translation: CSVEVLAGFYEQYF.

V and J are TRBV7-2 and TRBJ1-2; possible D gene TRBD1, 5 bases. The V gene's germline CDR1 is SGHTA and CDR2 FQGNSA. Deletions cut 1 base from V and 4 bases from J, with 10 bases between. The CDR3 consists of 14 residues. CDR3 amino acids: CASSLGNRRYGYTF. The CDR3 DNA sequence: TGTGCCAGCAGCTTAGGGAACAGGCGCTATGGCTACACCTTC.

The rearrangement links TRBV27 to TRBJ2-5; maybe TRBD2 (5 bases). Between the trimmed V and J ends, which lost 2 bases and 3 bases, there was a span of 13 bases. The CDR3 loop spans 15 amino acids. Germline V CDR1 and CDR2: MNHEY, SMNVEV (reference sequence). The CDR3: CASSLGLRREETQYF. CDR3 nucleotide sequence: TGTGCCAGCAGTTTAGGTTTAAGGCGGGAAGAGACCCAGTACTTC.

This clonotype was found many times. The rearrangement uses TRBV6-2 or TRBV6-3 and TRBJ2-1, with D perhaps matching TRBD1 or TRBD2 (5 bases each). The CDR3 runs 12 residues. Germline V gene lookup returns CDR1 MNHEY and CDR2 SVGEGT. V lost 2 bases, J lost 9 bases, and 8 bases lay in between. The CDR3 DNA follows: TGTGCCAGCAGTTACGTTGGGGGTGAGCAGTTCTTC. Protein sequence: CASSYVGGEQFF.

At least ten counts were recorded for this clonotype. This sequence joins TRBV15 and TRBJ2-1; no clear D gene. In germline, CDR1 is LNHNV, CDR2 YYDKDF (reference sequence). V lost 0 bases to trimming and J lost 6 bases, with 15 bases between them. This CDR3 region has 16 residues. CDR3 nucleotides: TGTGCCACCAGCAGAGAGTTAGCTACCGTCGGCAATGAGCAGTTCTTC. Its translation: CATSRELATVGNEQFF.

This clonotype was detected ten times or more. The V and J genes are TRBV29-1 and TRBJ1-5; TRBD1 is a possible D gene (6 bases). CDR1 and CDR2 from the germline V gene are SQVTM and ANQGSEA. V lost 4 bases, J lost 6 bases, and 13 bases lay in between. The CDR3 length is 13 residues. The CDR3 nucleotides read TGCAGCGTTGGTGAGGGGGGAGGTCAGCCCCAGCATTTT. Amino acids: CSVGEGGGQPQHF.

This clonotype has a count of ten or more. The rearrangement links TRBV12-3 or TRBV12-4 to TRBJ1-4, with 7 bases matching TRBD1. The CDR3 runs to 14 residues. V lost 5 bases, J lost 8 bases, and 8 bases stayed unmatched. The CDR3 loop reads CASSPRDSREKLFF. The DNA of the CDR3 is TGTGCCAGCAGTCCTCGGGACAGCAGGGAAAAACTGTTTTTT.

The sample holds a few counts of this clonotype. J is TRBJ2-6 and V is TRBV5-1; D gene unclear. Between the trimmed V and J ends, which lost 0 bases and 3 bases, there was a span of 13 bases. The germline V gene has CDR1 SGHRS and CDR2 YFSETQ. The CDR3 sequence is 17 residues long. The CDR3 bases are TGCGCCAGCAGCTTGGAAGTCGGGTTACTTGGGGCCAACGTCCTGACTTTC. It is translated as CASSLEVGLLGANVLTF. Together with reference TRBV5-1 and TRBJ2-6, the CDR3 gives the full variable domain: KAGVTQTPRYLIKTRGQQVTLSCSPISGHRSVSWYQQTPGQGLQFLFEYFSETQRNKGNFPGRFSGRQFSNSRSEMNVSTLELGDSALYLCASSLEVGLLGANVLTFGAGSRLTVL.

The chain is built from TRBV5-1 and TRBJ2-1; 13 nucleotides line up with TRBD2. Germline V gene data show CDR1 as SGHRS and CDR2 as YFSETQ. The CDR3 runs 18 residues. J was trimmed by 6 bases and V by 2 bases; bases with no gene match: 11. CDR3 amino acids: CASSLANPGLAGVNEQFF. The CDR3 DNA sequence: TGCGCCAGCAGCTTAGCAAACCCCGGACTAGCGGGAGTCAATGAGCAGTTCTTC.

At least ten counts were recorded for this clonotype. The chain is built from TRBV27 and TRBJ1-4, with TRBD1 as a possible D gene (6 bases). Germline assignment: CDR1 MNHEY and CDR2 SMNVEV (reference sequence). The CDR3 is made up of 16 amino acids. The V end was cut by 5 bases, the J end by 0 bases, with 13 bases between. Written as DNA, the CDR3 is TGTGCCAGCAGTCCGGACAGACTTGCAACTAATGAAAAACTGTTTTTT. It translates to CASSPDRLATNEKLFF.

This chain connects TRBV28 to TRBJ1-5, with D unclear. The CDR3 sequence is 17 residues long. The germline CDR1 and CDR2 sequences are MDHEN and SYDVKM. Trimming removed 2 bases at V and 5 bases at J, with 19 bases between. The CDR3: CASSLRFTASVDQPQHF. DNA for the CDR3: TGTGCCAGCAGTTTACGGTTCACAGCTTCTGTGGATCAGCCCCAGCATTTT.

This clonotype was found many times. V is TRBV6-5 and J is TRBJ2-1; D is undetermined. There are 16 residues in the CDR3. Germline V gives CDR1 MNHEY, CDR2 SVGAGI. V gave up 6 bases and J gave up 4 bases, with 19 bases separating them. The CDR3 sequence: CASSYRARPHYNEQFF. CDR3 in DNA: TGTGCCAGCAGCTATAGAGCGAGGCCGCATTACAATGAGCAGTTCTTC.